These 18 T cell receptor beta chains came from one sample sequenced in a study of control samples from healthy donors and cancer patients. Clones were sequenced by immunoSEQ multiplex PCR, and TCRdb holds only the in-frame ones, with some missing. The data contain under 150,000 clones, roughly 87% of them seen just once; the ten biggest clones take up over 6.5%. Sequencing input: blood. All receptors derive from a man aged 40-49 years in good health.

The gene calls are TRBV7-8 and TRBJ2-7; D might be TRBD1 (5 bases). Trimming stripped 1 base from V and 5 bases from J, with 12 bases between. Germline assignment: CDR1 SGHVS and CDR2 FQNEAQ. The CDR3 consists of 14 residues. The DNA for the CDR3 is TGTGCCAGCAGCTTAGTATGGGGCCCGGACGAGCAGTACTTC. This encodes CASSLVWGPDEQYF.

This chain joins TRBV6-2 or TRBV6-3 and TRBJ2-5; D perhaps matches TRBD2 (6 bases). The CDR3 spans 14 residues. CDR1 and CDR2 (germline): MNHEY, SVGEGT. Trimming shortened V by 6 bases and J by 6 bases, and 17 bases separated the two germline ends. This CDR3 reads CASSPRRGPKTQYF. For the CDR3, the DNA is TGTGCCAGCAGCCCCCGGCGGGGTCCTAAGACCCAGTACTTC.

CDR3 loop: CAWSVVGRGSTGELFF. CDR3 DNA sequence: TGTGCCTGGAGTGTGGTGGGCAGGGGTAGCACCGGGGAGCTGTTTTTT. The rearrangement links TRBV30 to TRBJ2-2; possibly TRBD1 for D (6 bases). CDR3 length equals 16 residues. Trimming cost V 0 bases and J 4 bases, with 15 bases left between them. CDR1 is GTSNPN, CDR2 SVGIG, per germline (reference sequence).

This rearrangement joins TRBV27 to TRBJ2-7, with 9 bases identical to TRBD2. CDR1 MNHEY and CDR2 SMNVEV come from the germline V gene (reference sequence). CDR3 length equals 18 residues. J gave up 6 bases and V 3 bases, and 18 bases lay outside the gene matches. CDR3 in amino acids: CASSLHRARGGRSGEQYF. Written as DNA, the CDR3 is TGTGCCAGCAGTTTGCATAGGGCGCGGGGGGGCCGTTCGGGCGAGCAGTACTTC.

CDR3 loop: CAWRLAGRSYEQYF. CDR3 nucleotides: TGTGCCTGGAGACTAGCGGGGAGATCCTACGAGCAGTACTTC. The chain uses TRBV30 and TRBJ2-7, with 10 bases that match TRBD2. This CDR3 contains 14 residues. The V segment lost 3 bases and the J segment 1 base; nucleotides outside the gene matches: 3. Germline V lookup: CDR1 GTSNPN, CDR2 SVGIG (reference sequence).

This clone appeared a single time. The chain couples TRBV4-1 to TRBJ1-1; D ambiguous. V lost 0 bases to trimming and J lost 6 bases, with 5 bases between them. Per the germline V gene, CDR1 is MGHRA and CDR2 is YSYEKL. CDR3 length equals 12 residues. The CDR3 loop reads CASSQDGSEAFF. The CDR3, as DNA: TGCGCCAGCAGCCAAGATGGCTCTGAAGCTTTCTTT.

This chain links TRBV11-2 with TRBJ1-2, with no clear D. This CDR3 is built from 15 residues. Germline V lookup: CDR1 SGHAT, CDR2 FQNNGV. Trimming removed 1 base at V and 4 bases at J, with 13 bases between. The CDR3 protein is CASSLVAGWAYGYTF. CDR3 in DNA: TGTGCCAGCAGCTTAGTGGCCGGCTGGGCCTATGGCTACACCTTC.

The V and J genes are TRBV9 and TRBJ1-1; a possible D gene is TRBD1 (6 bases). The V and J ends lost 3 bases and 5 bases respectively, with 11 bases between them. The CDR3 is made up of 13 amino acids. CDR1 is SGDLS and CDR2 is YYNGEE in the germline V gene. The CDR3 here is CASSAGTGTEAFF. In nucleotides, the CDR3 is TGTGCCAGCAGCGCCGGAACAGGGACTGAAGCTTTCTTT. The full variable domain, completed using reference TRBV9 and TRBJ1-1, is DSGVTQTPKHLITATGQRVTLRCSPRSGDLSVYWYQQSLDQGLQFLIQYYNGEERAKGNILERFSAQQFPDLHSELNLSSLELGDSALYFCASSAGTGTEAFFGQGTRLTVV.

The V gene is TRBV7-8, the J gene TRBJ2-1; D is undetermined. Germline V gives CDR1 SGHVS, CDR2 FQNEAQ. Trimming took off 5 bases at V and 10 bases at J, with 12 bases between the two ends. The CDR3 loop spans 12 amino acids. The CDR3 here is CASSPYYGEQFF. DNA of the CDR3: TGTGCCAGCAGCCCTTATTATGGGGAGCAGTTCTTC.

This clone has a single count. The rearrangement joins TRBV13 to TRBJ1-1; D possibly corresponds to TRBD1 (5 bases). This CDR3 spans 12 amino acids. The V and J ends lost 3 bases and 11 bases respectively, with 13 bases between them. The germline CDR1 and CDR2 sequences are PRHDT and FYEKMQ (reference sequence). In DNA, the CDR3 is TGTGCCAGCAGCTTGGGACTCATGGACGCTTTCTTT. Protein product: CASSLGLMDAFF.

DNA of the CDR3: TGTGCCAGCAGCTTAAGATGGGGGTTTAATGAAAAACTGTTTTTT. Residues: CASSLRWGFNEKLFF. This chain uses TRBV7-2 with TRBJ1-4; maybe TRBD1 (5 bases). The CDR3 consists of 15 residues. V lost 2 bases and J lost 4, with 11 bases in between. CDR1 is SGHTA, CDR2 FQGNSA, per germline. Full variable domain (rest looked up from reference TRBV7-2 and TRBJ1-4): GAGVSQSPSNKVTEKGKDVELRCDPISGHTALYWYRQSLGQGLEFLIYFQGNSAPDKSGLPSDRFSAERTGGSVSTLTIQRTQQEDSAVYLCASSLRWGFNEKLFFGSGTQLSVL.

This sequence joins TRBV7-2 and TRBJ1-5, with D perhaps TRBD1 (5 bases). V lost 4 bases to trimming and J lost 0 bases, with 13 bases between them. Per germline, CDR1 SGHTA and CDR2 FQGNSA. CDR3 length: 16 residues. The CDR3 region is CASSSFGGFSNQPQHF. CDR3 nucleotide sequence: TGTGCCAGCAGCTCCTTCGGGGGTTTTAGCAATCAGCCCCAGCATTTT.

The chain carries TRBV15 and TRBJ2-5; D could derive from TRBD1 or TRBD2 (7 bases each). The CDR3 covers 18 residues. Trimming took 1 base from V and 5 from J, leaving 23 bases between them. The germline CDR1 and CDR2 sequences are LNHNV and YYDKDF (reference sequence). CDR3 sequence: CATSRGSNRGLLGETQYF. CDR3 sequence (DNA): TGTGCCACCAGCAGAGGTTCCAACAGGGGACTACTAGGGGAGACCCAGTACTTC.

This sequence joins TRBV9 and TRBJ1-2; D is uncertain. This CDR3 is 16 amino acids long. Per germline, CDR1 SGDLS and CDR2 YYNGEE. V was trimmed by 3 bases and J by 3 bases, leaving 18 bases between them. CDR3 DNA sequence: TGTGCCAGCAGCGCTAACCCCGGGGAGGGTGACTATGGCTACACCTTC. Translated: CASSANPGEGDYGYTF.

This clone was counted a few times. The genes are TRBV19 and TRBJ1-2; TRBD1 aligns across 7 bases. With 5 bases clipped from V and 8 bases from J, the junction kept 11 bases outside the gene matches. CDR1 and CDR2 from the germline V gene are LNHDA and SQIVND (reference sequence). This CDR3 is built from 14 residues. The DNA of the CDR3 is TGTGCCAGTAGTGCCAATCCAGGGGGTGGCGGCTACACCTTC. Its protein product is CASSANPGGGGYTF.

The chain couples TRBV5-1 to TRBJ1-1; D perhaps matches TRBD1 (5 bases). This CDR3 is built from 12 residues. The V and J ends lost 2 bases and 10 bases respectively, with 12 bases between them. Germline-derived CDR1 and CDR2 are SGHRS and YFSETQ. This chain's CDR3 is CASSFSREGAFF. CDR3 DNA: TGCGCCAGCAGCTTCTCCAGGGAAGGAGCTTTCTTT. The entire variable domain, with the rest obtained from reference TRBV5-1 and TRBJ1-1, is as follows: KAGVTQTPRYLIKTRGQQVTLSCSPISGHRSVSWYQQTPGQGLQFLFEYFSETQRNKGNFPGRFSGRQFSNSRSEMNVSTLELGDSALYLCASSFSREGAFFGQGTRLTVV.

On this clone itself: Mismatch with germline at one junction end may stem from a read error. Other DNA sequences from this sample encode an identical CDR3 as well. The chain employs TRBV6-5 and TRBJ1-5, with D hard to call. Germline assignment: CDR1 MNHEY and CDR2 SVGAGI. The CDR3 is 13 residues long. This CDR3 reads CASSYNSNQPQHF. DNA of the CDR3: TGCGCCAGCAGTTATAATAGCAATCAGCCCCAGCATTTT.

CDR3: CASSYDLRGGQVRETQYF. The CDR3, as DNA: TGTGCCAGCAGTTACGACCTGCGGGGGGGCCAGGTTCGGGAGACCCAGTACTTC. The rearrangement uses TRBV6-2 or TRBV6-3 and TRBJ2-5, with 9 bases lining up with TRBD2. The CDR3 is made up of 18 amino acids. Germline V gene lookup returns CDR1 MNHEY and CDR2 SVGEGT. With 2 bases clipped from V and 5 bases from J, the junction kept 15 bases outside the gene matches.